This T cell receptor beta chain was captured by sequencing in a study of shared clonotypes between healthy human individuals (TCRdb year 2020). In the study overall: The cohort comprised two women and a few men aged 18 to 49 years. Different laboratories and diverse techniques were used to prepare libraries and sequence TCR repertoires, to increase sequencing depth and limit assay-specific biases. To estimate repertoire size and how much clonotypes are shared between individuals, the study performed deep sequencing of blood TCR repertoires from roughly five healthy adults. For each donor, three plates each were used for CD4 naive and CD4 memory, two plates were used for CD8 naive, and one plate was used for CD8 memory. Between about 0.85 and 8.9 billion PBMCs per donor were obtained by leukapheresis. Results and caveats for the whole study, not just this receptor: The genetic and exposure-history diversity represented was limited by the small number of donors. Compared with non-shared clonotypes, clonotypes shared by all four sorted-subset donors had higher generation probabilities. Naive subsets generally had larger estimated clonotype richness than memory subsets did. Based on pairwise subsampling, the degree of clonotype sharing among donors was expected to be affected by sequencing depth. Sampling was limited to blood, and TCR repertoires in tissue likely differ from TCR repertoires in blood. Approximately 5% of naive CD4, 3.5% of naive CD8, 2.3% of memory CD4, and about 0.4% of memory CD8 clonotypes were shared across several donors. Rarefaction of sorted-subset datasets indicated incomplete sequencing despite the large sequencing depth.

Donors were healthy HIV-negative adults with no recently reported acute infections or vaccinations. Every donor was a Caucasian adult residing in Nashville, Tennessee, USA. Magnetic negative selection was used to enrich CD4+ T cells, after which naive cells were positively selected on CD45RA and the negative fraction became the memory subset. Blood was collected by leukapheresis, and PBMCs were isolated by Ficoll-Histopaque density gradient centrifugation and then cryopreserved in liquid nitrogen vapor phase. Analytical flow cytometry was used to check the purity and quantity of every magnetically sorted T cell population. From each sorted fraction, genomic DNA was isolated and quantified by UV absorbance on a Nanodrop 2000c. In regard to this clone: No antigen is known for it. Per-nucleotide qualities are absent, and no much larger clonotype sits a single base away.

Trimmed from V: 5 bases; trimmed from J: 7 bases; junction bases lacking a gene match: 5. CDR1 and CDR2 are drawn from the germline V gene: SGHAT, FQNNGV. Spanning cysteine to phenylalanine, the CDR3 consists of 16 amino acids. The sequence is cut down to CDR3 DNA, 48 bases in frame from base 1. TCR CDR3 regions were amplified from genomic DNA by multiplex PCR using the deep immunoSEQ assay. Extracted genomic DNA from each cell subset was distributed evenly across all wells of several immunoSEQ 96-well plates, and each plate was treated as a replicate. For sorted subsets, each replicate PCR was loaded with approximately 0.2 ug genomic DNA, equivalent to 25,000 to 35,000 T cell genomes. Purified libraries were measured with a Qubit 3.0 fluorometer, size-checked on a Bioanalyzer 2100, and measured again with the KAPA Library Quantification kit. A separate single-read 150-cycle Illumina NextSeq 550 flow cell was used to sequence each immunoSEQ 96-well plate. Regarding the original processing steps: Because only junctional sequences without quality scores were contained in the immunoSEQ output, filtering matching that applied to full-length reads could not be performed. To assign V/J genes and CDR3, sequences were annotated against IMGT germline references using PyIR, a Python wrapper for IgBLAST v1.9. Reads were filtered out if the reads had weak V/J assignments (E-value above 1e-6), no CDR3, stop codons, out-of-frame junctions, or ambiguous translated residues. A V3J clonotype was defined by an identical inferred V gene, J gene, and CDR3 amino acid sequence. Percentage overlap between repertoires was calculated by dividing the number of shared unique clonotypes by the size of the smaller repertoire. Richness of each repertoire was evaluated using RTK rarefaction, the Chao1 estimator, and Recon v2.1 estimates of unobserved clonotypes. Generation probabilities were computed with OLGA for all TCRbeta clonotypes obtained by the gDNA method from a handful of donors. TCRdb mirrors the immuneACCESS table, restricted to in-frame sequences. Some clones are absent from its copies; in checked studies, under half trace to an unresolved V gene, and the reason for the others is unknown. The V and J calls and clone size come from that table; D and trimming were worked out from the DNA. A total of over a million clones appear in this sample, roughly 95% of them only once. The ten largest clones capture 1.2% of the sample.

This TCR derives from a man aged 25 to 40 in good health. The sequenced sample consisted of naive CD4+ T cells sorted from blood. The meaning of the sample's cell subset or site label: CD45RA+ positively selected. The sequence links TRBV11-2 to TRBJ2-1, with TRBD2 identical over 16 junction bases. The nucleotide sequence reads as follows: TGTGCCAGCAGCCAGGGGACTAGCGGGAGGGGGAATGAGCAGTTCTTC. Its product reads: CASSQGTSGRGNEQFF.